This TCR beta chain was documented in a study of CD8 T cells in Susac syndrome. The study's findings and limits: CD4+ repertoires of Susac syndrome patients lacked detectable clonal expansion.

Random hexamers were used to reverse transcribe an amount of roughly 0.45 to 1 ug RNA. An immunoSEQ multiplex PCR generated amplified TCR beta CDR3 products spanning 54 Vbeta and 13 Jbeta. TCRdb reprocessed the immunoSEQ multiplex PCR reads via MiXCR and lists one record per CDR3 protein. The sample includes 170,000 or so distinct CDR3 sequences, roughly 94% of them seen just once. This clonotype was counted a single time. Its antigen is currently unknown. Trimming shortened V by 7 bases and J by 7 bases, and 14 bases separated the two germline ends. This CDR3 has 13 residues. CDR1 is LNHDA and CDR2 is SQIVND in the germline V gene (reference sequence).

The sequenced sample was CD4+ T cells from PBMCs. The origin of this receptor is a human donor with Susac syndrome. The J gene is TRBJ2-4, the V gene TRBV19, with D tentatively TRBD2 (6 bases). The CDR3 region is CASNIGAGNIQYF. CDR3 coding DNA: TGTGCCAGTAATATTGGCGCGGGGAACATTCAGTACTTC.